These 16 T cell receptor beta chains were sequenced from one sample in a study of blood T cell repertoires in COVID-19. TCRdb's copy holds only in-frame clones and misses some; the assay was immunoSEQ multiplex PCR. The sample has 150,000 to 200,000 clones, 70% to 85% seen once; the top ten hold approximately 22%. Material for sequencing was peripheral blood. The receptor source for this set is a woman of 80 years or more with acute or convalescent COVID-19.

This sequence joins TRBV7-2 and TRBJ2-2; 12 bases align to TRBD2. The CDR3 is made up of 17 amino acids. V shed 5 bases, J shed 6 bases, and the junction held 10 bases outside the gene matches. Germline values: CDR1 SGHTA, CDR2 FQGNSA. CDR3 nucleotides: TGTGCCAGCAGCCCGAGAGCTAGCGGGAGGGTCGCCGGGGAGCTGTTTTTT. This sequence encodes CASSPRASGRVAGELFF.

The gene calls are TRBV5-1 and TRBJ2-5; 14 positions agree with TRBD2. This CDR3 region has 16 residues. Germline V lookup: CDR1 SGHRS, CDR2 YFSETQ. The junction had 8 bases not matched to a gene; V was cut back by 5 bases and J by 5 bases. The CDR3 nucleotides read TGCGCCAGCAGAGCGACTAGCGGGAGGGCAAGGGAGACCCAGTACTTC. Protein: CASRATSGRARETQYF.

The chain recombines TRBV5-4 with TRBJ1-1; D is perhaps TRBD1 (6 bases). Germline lookup yields CDR1 SGHNT and CDR2 YYREEE (reference sequence). Trimming shortened V by 2 bases and J by 1 base, and 18 bases separated the two germline ends. The CDR3 has 17 residues. CDR3 loop: CASSFGGGLPQNTEAFF. CDR3 DNA sequence: TGTGCCAGCAGCTTCGGGGGGGGCCTCCCTCAGAACACTGAAGCTTTCTTT.

This chain joins TRBV18 and TRBJ2-7; TRBD1 aligns across 8 bases. From germline, CDR1 is KGHSH and CDR2 LQKENI. With 3 bases clipped from V and 6 bases from J, the junction kept 4 bases outside the gene matches. The CDR3 extends over 13 amino acids. The CDR3, as DNA: TGTGCCAGCTCACCTACAGGGGGTGGCGAGCAGTACTTC. It yields the protein CASSPTGGGEQYF.

This chain's CDR3 is CASSVYGSSYEQYF. The CDR3 coding sequence is TGTGCCAGCAGCGTATACGGGAGCTCCTACGAGCAGTACTTC. The chain carries TRBV9 and TRBJ2-7, with D tentatively TRBD2 (6 bases). Germline CDR1 reads SGDLS; CDR2 reads YYNGEE. This CDR3 region has 14 residues. V lost 1 base to trimming and J lost 0 bases, with 8 bases between them.

This clone has more than one count but fewer than ten. The chain has TRBV15 and TRBJ2-7; 7 nucleotides match TRBD1. Germline V lookup: CDR1 LNHNV, CDR2 YYDKDF (reference sequence). The CDR3 totals 17 residues. V gave up 1 base and J gave up 4 bases; unmatched junction bases: 13. CDR3 sequence (DNA): TGTGCCACCAGCAGAGGGGTTTTGACGGGACAGCTTTACGAGCAGTACTTC. Translating it yields CATSRGVLTGQLYEQYF.

The chain couples TRBV7-2 to TRBJ2-7, with D tentatively TRBD2 (6 bases). Germline V CDR1 and CDR2: SGHTA, FQGNSA. This CDR3 spans 14 amino acids. Deletions cut 5 bases from V and 2 bases from J, with 13 bases between. The CDR3 is CASSKEGLTYEQYF. Here the CDR3 DNA reads TGTGCCAGCAGCAAGGAGGGCCTTACCTACGAGCAGTACTTC.

This clone was counted a few times. The rearrangement uses TRBV7-9 and TRBJ2-7; 7 bases are shared with TRBD2. In germline, CDR1 is SEHNR, CDR2 FQNEAQ (reference sequence). The CDR3 covers 14 residues. V lost 3 bases and J lost 5; bases outside the gene matches: 7. Here the CDR3 DNA reads TGTGCCAGCAGCTTGGGAGGGTCCGTCAACGAGCAGTACTTC. Residues: CASSLGGSVNEQYF. The whole variable domain, filled in from reference TRBV7-9 and TRBJ2-7, reads DTGVSQNPRHKITKRGQNVTFRCDPISEHNRLYWYRQTLGQGPEFLTYFQNEAQLEKSRLLSDRFSAERPKGSFSTLEIQRTEQGDSAMYLCASSLGGSVNEQYFGPGTRLTVT.

V is TRBV10-1 and J is TRBJ2-3; TRBD1 might be the D (6 bases). The germline V and J ends were trimmed by 7 bases and 2 bases, with 10 bases remaining between them. The germline V gene encodes CDR1 WNHNN and CDR2 SYGVQD (reference sequence). The CDR3 runs 13 residues. The CDR3 loop is CASNRDITDTQYF. In nucleotides, the CDR3 is TGCGCCAGCAACCGGGACATCACAGATACGCAGTATTTT.

The chain recombines TRBV11-2 with TRBJ2-7; 14 bases line up with TRBD2. With 1 base clipped from V and 7 bases from J, the junction kept 3 bases outside the gene matches. The CDR3 is made up of 15 amino acids. Per the germline V gene, CDR1 is SGHAT and CDR2 is FQNNGV. The CDR3 DNA is TGTGCCAGCAGCTTAGGGGGACTAGCGGGAGTTGAGCAGTACTTC. It encodes CASSLGGLAGVEQYF.

The rearrangement joins TRBV5-3 to TRBJ2-7; D is perhaps TRBD1 (6 bases). TRBV5-3 falls under the ORF class, with uncertain function. This CDR3 has 15 residues. The V gene lost 0 bases and the J gene lost 7 bases, with 17 bases spanning the gap. CDR3 region: CARSLAGTPSREQYF. CDR3 DNA: TGTGCCAGAAGCTTGGCGGGGACACCCTCAAGGGAGCAGTACTTC.

This chain connects TRBV19 to TRBJ2-1, with 13 bases aligning to TRBD2. V shed 5 bases, J shed 7 bases, and the junction held 5 bases outside the gene matches. Germline V gives CDR1 LNHDA, CDR2 SQIVND (reference sequence). The CDR3 runs to 15 residues. The CDR3 is CASSWTSGSRNEQFF. The CDR3 bases are TGTGCCAGTAGTTGGACTAGCGGGAGTCGGAATGAGCAGTTCTTC.

This clone has at least ten counts. This chain uses TRBV4-2 with TRBJ1-1; TRBD1 matches at 8 bases. This CDR3 is built from 14 residues. After removal of 4 bases from V and 4 bases from J, the junction contained 5 bases not matched to a gene. CDR1 and CDR2 from the germline V gene are LGHNA and YNFKEQ. CDR3 nucleotide sequence: TGTGCCAGCAGCCGCAGGGGGCTCAGCACTGAAGCTTTCTTT. Protein sequence: CASSRRGLSTEAFF.

The CDR3 DNA follows: TGTGCCAGCAGCCCAGACGGGAAAGAGACCCAGTACTTC. Its protein product is CASSPDGKETQYF. The chain couples TRBV7-9 to TRBJ2-5; perhaps TRBD2 as D (5 bases). Trimming removed 5 bases from V and 3 bases from J, with 10 bases in between. This CDR3 comprises 13 residues. Per germline, CDR1 SEHNR and CDR2 FQNEAQ (reference sequence).

The CDR3 here is CATSEGGQGKETQYF. CDR3 DNA: TGTGCCACCAGTGAGGGAGGACAGGGGAAGGAGACCCAGTACTTC. The chain employs TRBV24-1 and TRBJ2-5; 9 nucleotides match TRBD1. Germline CDR1 is KGHDR and CDR2 is SFDVKD. The CDR3 sequence is 15 residues long. After removal of 4 bases from V and 5 bases from J, the junction contained 7 bases not matched to a gene.

V usage is TRBV7-2 and J usage is TRBJ1-4; D gene uncertain. This CDR3 has 17 amino acids. The V and J ends lost 3 bases and 0 bases respectively, with 14 bases between them. The germline gives CDR1 SGHTA, CDR2 FQGNSA. In nucleotides, the CDR3 is TGTGCCAGCAGCTTGCATCGGAGCGCCGCAACTAATGAAAAACTGTTTTTT. Its translation: CASSLHRSAATNEKLFF.